Below are 4 T cell receptor beta chains sequenced from a single sample in a study of blood T cell repertoires in COVID-19. Measured with immunoSEQ multiplex PCR; TCRdb has only the in-frame clones, and not every one. This sample has about 280,000 clones; approximately 88% occur once, and the top ten carry 0.94%. Input material: peripheral blood. These receptors originate from a woman in her thirties or forties who had recovered from COVID-19.

The chain employs TRBV12-2 and TRBJ2-4; TRBD2 is taken as the D call from the table, unchecked against the DNA. TRBV12-2 is labeled a pseudogene. This CDR3 spans 19 amino acids. The CDR3 spells CASRLARRLRPLAKNIQYF. The CDR3 bases are TGTGCAAGTCGCTTAGCGAGGCGGCTTAGGCCACTAGCCAAAAACATTCAGTACTTC.

The chain couples TRBV10-3 to TRBJ2-3; maybe TRBD1 (6 bases). The CDR3 sequence is 17 residues long. Germline assignment: CDR1 ENHRY and CDR2 SYGVKD. With 3 bases removed from V and 1 base from J, the gap between germline ends came to 17 bases. CDR3 sequence: CAISDPSGGARTDTQYF. The CDR3 DNA follows: TGTGCCATCAGTGACCCCAGTGGGGGCGCGCGCACAGATACGCAGTATTTT.

The chain employs TRBV7-9 and TRBJ2-1; D is perhaps TRBD1 (5 bases). The germline V gene has CDR1 SEHNR and CDR2 FQNEAQ (reference sequence). CDR3 length: 12 amino acids. The ends were cut back, 5 bases at V and 7 bases at J, with 9 bases in the middle. DNA for the CDR3: TGTGCCAGCAGCCCAGGGCCGAATGAGCAGTTCTTC. Translating gives CASSPGPNEQFF.

The chain joins TRBV24-1 to TRBJ2-1; possible D gene TRBD2, 6 bases. The CDR3 has 14 amino acids. CDR1 and CDR2 from the germline V gene are KGHDR and SFDVKD. Trimming cost V 9 bases and J 5 bases, with 16 bases left between them. CDR3 region: CATVVGAGNNEQFF. CDR3 in DNA: TGTGCCACCGTCGTTGGGGCGGGGAACAATGAGCAGTTCTTC.